The present TCR beta chain was sequenced within a study of CD8+ T cells in alopecia areata. Note on this clone: Its antigen is still unknown.

Sequencing templates came from extracted RNA that was reverse transcribed into cDNA. Sequenced by immunoSEQ multiplex PCR; TCRdb stores in-frame clones only, minus some. This sample has 200,000 or so clones, with roughly two fifths found just once. Trimming cost V 5 bases and J 9 bases, with 10 bases left between them. The CDR3 is made up of 11 amino acids. Germline loops: CDR1 MNHNS, CDR2 SASEGT. Treatment described: oral pan-JAK inhibitor, 5-10 mg twice daily. Individuals with alopecia areata gave both lesional scalp punch biopsies and peripheral blood for collection. Study observations and caveats: Among the top 100, expanded CD8+ clones, as well as scalp clonality, were significantly decreased by tofacitinib.

The chain links TRBV6-1 to TRBJ1-1; D might be TRBD1 (6 bases). The sequence came from a human donor with alopecia areata. The specimen comprised CD4+ T cells sorted from blood, sampled between weeks 30 and 35, from a patient treated with tofacitinib. CDR3 DNA sequence: TGTGCCAGCAGTTTAGGACAGAAAGCTTTCTTT. Amino acid sequence: CASSLGQKAFF.